Presented here are 20 T cell receptor beta chains from one specimen sequenced in a study of blood T cells in healthy people across ages. A second about 7 to 12 cycle PCR used barcoded and J-beta primers. Each CDR3 protein is one row after TCRdb ran MiXCR on the 5' RACE reads. The data hold 600,000 to 900,000 distinct CDR3 sequences, with about a quarter observed a single time. These data are also associated with another study on T cells of mothers and their children.

The sequenced material came from blood. Source of these receptors: a boy younger than 18 in good health.

This clonotype appeared many times. The CDR3 bases are TGTGCCAGCAGAGGTACCCCGAGGACAGGCGCTTCACCCCTCCACTTT. Translating gives CASRGTPRTGASPLHF. The chain employs TRBV3-1 and TRBJ1-6, with 7 bases lining up with TRBD1. The V gene end was trimmed by 6 bases and the J gene end by 9 bases; junction bases not matched to a gene: 14. This CDR3 has 16 amino acids. Germline CDR1 and CDR2: LGHDT and YNNKEL (reference sequence).

This clonotype appeared a few times. The chain links TRBV20-1 to TRBJ2-5, with TRBD1 identical over 11 bases. In germline, CDR1 is DFQATT, CDR2 SNEGSKA (reference sequence). The V and J ends lost 1 base and 4 bases, in that order; junction bases with no gene match: 2. This CDR3 has 14 amino acids. CDR3 bases: TGCAGTGCTAGAGGGACAGGGGGCTCAGAGACCCAGTACTTC. Its protein is CSARGTGGSETQYF.

The V gene is TRBV6-5, the J gene TRBJ2-7; D possibly uses TRBD1 or TRBD2 (5 bases each). The CDR3 consists of 13 residues. Germline V lookup: CDR1 MNHEY, CDR2 SVGAGI. The germline V and J ends were trimmed by 9 bases and 4 bases, with 16 bases remaining between them. For the CDR3, the DNA is TGTGCCAGTTCCGGGACGGGAAGATACGAGCAGTACTTC. Its protein is CASSGTGRYEQYF.

This clonotype has just a few counts. The chain combines TRBV12-3 or TRBV12-4 with TRBJ1-4; 8 positions agree with TRBD1. The CDR3 has 14 amino acids. V shed 5 bases, J shed 8 bases, and the junction held 7 bases outside the gene matches. The DNA for the CDR3 is TGTGCCAGCAGTATAGACAGGGGTGACGAAAAACTGTTTTTT. Encoded protein: CASSIDRGDEKLFF.

The chain is built from TRBV10-3 and TRBJ1-1; 8 bases fit TRBD1. The germline V gene has CDR1 ENHRY and CDR2 SYGVKD. The CDR3 totals 14 residues. J was trimmed by 7 bases and V by 4 bases; bases with no gene match: 8. CDR3 in amino acids: CAISATGGLIEAFF. The CDR3 DNA is TGTGCCATCAGTGCCACAGGGGGGCTGATTGAAGCTTTCTTT.

This clonotype has only a few counts. J is TRBJ1-4 and V is TRBV11-2; D call uncertain. The CDR3 runs 13 residues. CDR1 and CDR2 from the germline V gene are SGHAT and FQNNGV. V gave up 5 bases and J gave up 4 bases, with 8 bases separating them. This CDR3 reads CASSRSYNEKLFF. The CDR3 DNA sequence: TGTGCCAGCAGCCGGAGCTATAATGAAAAACTGTTTTTT.

This chain joins TRBV28 and TRBJ2-7; unclear D gene. The germline V and J ends were trimmed by 2 bases and 6 bases, with 14 bases remaining between them. The CDR3 runs 14 residues. The germline gives CDR1 MDHEN, CDR2 SYDVKM. CDR3 bases: TGTGCCAGCAGTTTAGACTTCCGGCCTCGCGAGCAGTACTTC. Protein sequence: CASSLDFRPREQYF.

The rearrangement uses TRBV20-1 and TRBJ2-7; 10 bases are a match to TRBD1. V lost 2 bases to trimming and J lost 2 bases; unmatched junction nucleotides: 3. CDR1 and CDR2 from the germline V gene are DFQATT and SNEGSKA (reference sequence). This CDR3 contains 14 residues. CDR3 bases: TGCAGTGCTAGATCCGACAGGGGGCCCTACGAGCAGTACTTC. Translated, it gives CSARSDRGPYEQYF.

This clonotype appeared a few times. This CDR3 fails to terminate in the conserved phenylalanine or tryptophan, so it likely reflects a read error. This rearrangement joins TRBV20-1 to TRBJ2-5; 8 nucleotides line up with TRBD1. The CDR3 extends over 13 amino acids. CDR1 is DFQATT and CDR2 is SNEGSKA in the germline V gene (reference sequence). V lost 2 bases, J lost 3 bases, and 2 bases stayed unmatched. The CDR3 DNA sequence: TGCAGTGCTAGATGGACAGGGAAAGAGACCCAGTACCTC. Its translation: CSARWTGKETQYL.

The chain joins TRBV3-1 to TRBJ2-2; weak D call: TRBD1 (5 bases). Germline loops: CDR1 LGHDT, CDR2 YNNKEL (reference sequence). Trimming pared 4 bases from V and 7 bases from J, leaving 16 bases between. The CDR3 is made up of 15 amino acids. CDR3 nucleotides: TGTGCCAGCAGCCTCCCTTCTGGGGCGTACGGGGAGCTGTTTTTT. Translation: CASSLPSGAYGELFF. Full variable domain (remainder filled in from reference TRBV3-1 and TRBJ2-2): DTAVSQTPKYLVTQMGNDKSIKCEQNLGHDTMYWYKQDSKKFLKIMFSYNNKELIINETVPNRFSPKSPDKAHLNLHINSLELGDSAVYFCASSLPSGAYGELFFGEGSRLTVL.

This clonotype was recorded only once. This rearrangement joins TRBV7-2 to TRBJ2-5; D is unresolved. Trimming stripped 5 bases from V and 5 bases from J, with 15 bases between. Looked up from germline, CDR1 is SGHTA and CDR2 is FQGNSA. This CDR3 has 14 amino acids. CDR3 coding DNA: TGTGCCAGCAGCCGGATCCTAGGGCCGGAGACCCAGTACTTC. Translation: CASSRILGPETQYF.

This chain links TRBV20-1 with TRBJ1-6; no clear D gene. V gave up 3 bases and J gave up 0 bases, with 9 bases separating them. CDR3 length: 15 residues. Germline CDR1 is DFQATT and CDR2 is SNEGSKA (reference sequence). The CDR3 reads CSASAPSSYNSPLHF. The CDR3 DNA reads as TGCAGTGCTAGTGCCCCGAGCTCCTATAATTCACCCCTCCACTTT.

The chain couples TRBV30 to TRBJ1-1; D ambiguous. This CDR3 spans 14 amino acids. With 0 bases removed from V and 5 bases from J, the gap between germline ends came to 13 bases. Germline CDR1 and CDR2: GTSNPN and SVGIG (reference sequence). The DNA of the CDR3 is TGTGCCTGGAGTGTACCGACATTAATAACTGAAGCTTTCTTT. It encodes CAWSVPTLITEAFF.

This clonotype has more than one count but fewer than ten. The chain is built from TRBV6-1 and TRBJ2-2; TRBD2 is a possible D gene (6 bases). Trimming pared 6 bases from V and 1 base from J, leaving 12 bases between. Germline V gene data show CDR1 as MNHNS and CDR2 as SASEGT. The CDR3 consists of 15 residues. The CDR3 coding sequence is TGTGCCAGCAGGGTTTGGGGAGGGAACACCGGGGAGCTGTTTTTT. This sequence encodes CASRVWGGNTGELFF.

The chain links TRBV11-1 to TRBJ2-7, with TRBD1 as a possible D gene (6 bases). The V gene lost 8 bases and the J gene lost 4 bases, with 15 bases spanning the gap. Germline lookup yields CDR1 SGHAT and CDR2 FQDESV (reference sequence). The CDR3 is 13 residues long. This chain's CDR3 is CASGTQGGYEQYF. The DNA for the CDR3 is TGTGCCAGCGGAACACAGGGTGGGTACGAGCAGTACTTC.

J is TRBJ2-5 and V is TRBV12-3 or TRBV12-4, with D perhaps matching TRBD1 (5 bases). The J call is in doubt because the DNA end fits TRBJ2-1 better. The CDR3 sequence is 14 residues long. The CDR3 is CASKGQTDYNEQFF. In DNA, the CDR3 is TGTGCCAGCAAGGGGCAGACCGATTACAATGAGCAGTTCTTC.

This clonotype was seen only a few times. The chain links TRBV12-3 or TRBV12-4 to TRBJ2-5, with D possibly being TRBD1 or TRBD2 (5 bases each). This CDR3 region has 14 residues. V was cut by 3 bases and J by 1 base, with 9 bases left in between. CDR3 in amino acids: CASSFNGAQETQYF. The CDR3 region has the DNA TGTGCCAGCAGTTTTAACGGGGCCCAAGAGACCCAGTACTTC.

The chain carries TRBV7-2 and TRBJ2-3, with D tentatively TRBD1 (5 bases). Germline V gene lookup returns CDR1 SGHTA and CDR2 FQGNSA. This CDR3 contains 13 residues. V was trimmed by 5 bases and J by 4 bases, leaving 10 bases between them. The CDR3 sequence is CASSLLGPDTQYF. DNA for the CDR3: TGTGCCAGCAGCCTATTGGGGCCAGATACGCAGTATTTT. Full variable domain (outside the CDR3, taken from reference TRBV7-2 and TRBJ2-3): GAGVSQSPSNKVTEKGKDVELRCDPISGHTALYWYRQSLGQGLEFLIYFQGNSAPDKSGLPSDRFSAERTGGSVSTLTIQRTQQEDSAVYLCASSLLGPDTQYFGPGTRLTVL.

This clonotype turned up a few times. V and J are TRBV19 and TRBJ2-1, with TRBD1 as a possible D gene (7 bases). The CDR3 is 16 amino acids. The germline V and J ends were trimmed by 5 bases and 8 bases, with 22 bases remaining between them. The V gene's germline CDR1 is LNHDA and CDR2 SQIVND (reference sequence). CDR3 sequence: CASSSSGTARGDEQFF. CDR3 sequence (DNA): TGTGCCAGTAGTTCTTCCGGGACAGCGCGCGGGGATGAGCAGTTCTTC.

There are a few counts of this clonotype. The chain combines TRBV7-3 with TRBJ2-2, with D possibly being TRBD1 (6 bases). Germline-derived CDR1 and CDR2 are SGHTA and FQGTGA. There are 14 residues in the CDR3. The V gene lost 4 bases and the J gene lost 5 bases, with 11 bases spanning the gap. The CDR3 is CASSSGVRTGELFF. The CDR3, as DNA: TGTGCCAGCAGCTCAGGGGTTAGAACCGGGGAGCTGTTTTTT.